The 8 T cell receptor beta chains listed next were all sequenced from one sample in a study of shared clonotypes between healthy human individuals (dated by TCRdb to 2018 to 2020). Library preparation was by the immunoSEQ multiplex PCR assay. TCRdb re-hosts the immuneACCESS table, in-frame sequences only. Its copies lack some clones; in the studies checked, an unresolved V gene accounts for under half of them, and the cause for the rest is not known. The sample contains nearly 1,000,000 clones, less than 85% of them found a single time. The ten largest make up about 1.5% of the sample. The source material was memory CD4+ T cells sorted from blood. The sample's cell subset or site label is to be understood as: CD45RA-negative fraction. The source is a young man in good health.

The chain combines TRBV5-4 with TRBJ2-7; TRBD2 matches at 9 bases. The V and J ends lost 3 bases and 0 bases, in that order; junction bases with no gene match: 4. In germline, CDR1 is SGHNT, CDR2 YYREEE (reference sequence). This CDR3 has 15 amino acids. The CDR3 here is CASSSNSGSSYEQYF. CDR3 nucleotides: TGTGCCAGCAGCTCAAATAGCGGGAGCTCCTACGAGCAGTACTTC.

This chain links TRBV28 with TRBJ2-3; 8 bases map to TRBD1. V lost 5 bases, J lost 1 base, and 2 bases stayed unmatched. The CDR3 totals 14 residues. Germline loops: CDR1 MDHEN, CDR2 SYDVKM. CDR3 nucleotide sequence: TGTGCCAGCAGTAAGGACAGGGGCACAGATACGCAGTATTTT. Its protein is CASSKDRGTDTQYF.

The J gene is TRBJ2-5, the V gene TRBV5-1, with 8 positions matching TRBD1. Germline assignment: CDR1 SGHRS and CDR2 YFSETQ. The CDR3 consists of 15 residues. With V trimmed by 4 bases and J by 1 base, 6 bases remained unmatched. The CDR3 loop reads CASSQGTGGQETQYF. Here the CDR3 DNA reads TGCGCCAGCAGCCAGGGAACAGGGGGCCAAGAGACCCAGTACTTC. Full variable domain (outside the CDR3, taken from reference TRBV5-1 and TRBJ2-5): KAGVTQTPRYLIKTRGQQVTLSCSPISGHRSVSWYQQTPGQGLQFLFEYFSETQRNKGNFPGRFSGRQFSNSRSEMNVSTLELGDSALYLCASSQGTGGQETQYFGPGTRLLVL.

The chain carries TRBV9 and TRBJ1-6, with D uncertain. The germline CDR1 and CDR2 sequences are SGDLS and YYNGEE. V was trimmed by 4 bases and J by 10 bases, leaving 15 bases between them. CDR3 length: 14 amino acids. The CDR3 nucleotides are TGTGCCAGCAGCCCCCAAGGAGCAAGGTCACCCCTCCACTTT. It yields the protein CASSPQGARSPLHF.

The chain joins TRBV6-1 to TRBJ1-4; the D is unclear. Between the trimmed V and J ends, which lost 5 bases and 8 bases, there was a span of 12 bases. The CDR3 is made up of 13 amino acids. CDR1 is MNHNS and CDR2 is SASEGT in the germline V gene. The chain's CDR3 is CASSLREDEKLFF. CDR3 DNA: TGTGCCAGCAGTTTAAGGGAAGACGAAAAACTGTTTTTT.

Ten or more counts support this clone. This chain uses TRBV7-9 with TRBJ1-4, with 7 bases identical to TRBD1. Germline CDR1 and CDR2: SEHNR and FQNEAQ (reference sequence). J gave up 8 bases and V 5 bases, and 8 bases lay outside the gene matches. The CDR3 has 14 residues. The CDR3 DNA sequence: TGTGCCAGCAGCGACTCGGACAGGACGGAAAAACTGTTTTTT. It codes for CASSDSDRTEKLFF.

The chain is built from TRBV6-6 and TRBJ2-3, with TRBD2 matching 8 bases. This CDR3 comprises 16 residues. The junction had 11 bases not matched to a gene; V was cut back by 4 bases and J by 5 bases. The germline CDR1 and CDR2 sequences are MNHNY and SVGAGI (reference sequence). The CDR3 sequence is CASSSHGGAVVDTQYF. CDR3 nucleotides: TGTGCCAGCAGTTCGCACGGGGGGGCCGTCGTAGATACGCAGTATTTT.

The gene calls are TRBV12-5 and TRBJ1-1, with D tentatively TRBD1 (5 bases). The V gene lost 6 bases and the J gene lost 5 bases, with 16 bases spanning the gap. From germline, CDR1 is LGHNT and CDR2 FRNRAP. The CDR3 is 14 amino acids. CDR3: CASGLGERGTEAFF. CDR3 DNA: TGTGCTAGTGGCCTTGGGGAGCGGGGGACTGAAGCTTTCTTT.